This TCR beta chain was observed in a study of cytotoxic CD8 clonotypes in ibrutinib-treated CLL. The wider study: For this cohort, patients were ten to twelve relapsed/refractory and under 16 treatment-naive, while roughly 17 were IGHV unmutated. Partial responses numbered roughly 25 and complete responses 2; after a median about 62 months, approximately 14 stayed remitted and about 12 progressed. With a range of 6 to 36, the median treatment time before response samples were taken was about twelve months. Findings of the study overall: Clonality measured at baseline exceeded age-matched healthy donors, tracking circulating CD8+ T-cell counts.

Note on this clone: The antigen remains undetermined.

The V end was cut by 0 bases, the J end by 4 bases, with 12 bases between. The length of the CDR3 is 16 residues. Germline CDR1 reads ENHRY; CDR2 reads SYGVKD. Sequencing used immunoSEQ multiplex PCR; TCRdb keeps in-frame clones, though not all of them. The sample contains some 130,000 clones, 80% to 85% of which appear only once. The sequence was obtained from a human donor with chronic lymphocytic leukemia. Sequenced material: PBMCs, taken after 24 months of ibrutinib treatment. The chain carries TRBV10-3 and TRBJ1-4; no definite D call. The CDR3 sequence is CAISESILGDNEKLFF. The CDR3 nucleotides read TGTGCCATCAGTGAGTCGATTTTGGGAGATAATGAAAAACTGTTTTTT.